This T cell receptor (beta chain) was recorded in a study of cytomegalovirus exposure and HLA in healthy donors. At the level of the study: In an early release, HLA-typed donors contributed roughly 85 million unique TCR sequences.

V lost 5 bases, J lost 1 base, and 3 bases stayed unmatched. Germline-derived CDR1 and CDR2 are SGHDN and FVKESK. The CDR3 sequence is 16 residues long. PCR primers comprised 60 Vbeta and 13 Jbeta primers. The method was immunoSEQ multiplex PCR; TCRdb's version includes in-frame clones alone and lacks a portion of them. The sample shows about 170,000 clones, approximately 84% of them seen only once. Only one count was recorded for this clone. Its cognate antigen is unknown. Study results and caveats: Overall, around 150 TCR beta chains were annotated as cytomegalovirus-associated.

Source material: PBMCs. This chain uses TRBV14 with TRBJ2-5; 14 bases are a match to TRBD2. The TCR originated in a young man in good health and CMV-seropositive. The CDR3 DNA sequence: TGTGCCAGCAGCAAAGGACTAGCGGGGGGCCAAGAGACCCAGTACTTC. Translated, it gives CASSKGLAGGQETQYF.